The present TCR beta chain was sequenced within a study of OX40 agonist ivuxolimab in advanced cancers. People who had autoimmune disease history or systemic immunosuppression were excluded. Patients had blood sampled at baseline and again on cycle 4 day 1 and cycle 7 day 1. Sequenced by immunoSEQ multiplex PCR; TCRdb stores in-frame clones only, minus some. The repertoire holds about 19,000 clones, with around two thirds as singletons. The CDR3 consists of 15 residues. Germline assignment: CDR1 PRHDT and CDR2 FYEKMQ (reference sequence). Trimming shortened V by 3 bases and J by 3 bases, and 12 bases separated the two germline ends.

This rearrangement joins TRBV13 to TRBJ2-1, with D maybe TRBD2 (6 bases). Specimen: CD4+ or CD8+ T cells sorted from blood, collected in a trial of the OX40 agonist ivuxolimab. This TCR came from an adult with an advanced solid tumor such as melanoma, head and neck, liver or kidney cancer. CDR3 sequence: CASSFIAVGYNEQFF. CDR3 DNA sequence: TGTGCCAGCAGCTTTATAGCGGTGGGCTACAATGAGCAGTTCTTC.